Each of the 31 T cell receptor beta chains below was sequenced from the same sample in a study of low-dose radiotherapy and immunotherapy resistance in tumors. Specified time point: after trial treatment. Treatment reported: LDRT plus nivolumab, ipilimumab, low-dose cyclophosphamide and aspirin (RACIN trial). First-strand cDNA relied on TRAV- and TRBV-specific primers spanning alpha and beta chains. TCRs were amplified for approximately 21 PCR cycles with a constant-region primer and V-primer adapter. Each CDR3 protein is one row after TCRdb ran MiXCR on the reads. In the table there are roughly 100,000 distinct CDR3 sequences, about a fifth of which are singletons. The starting material was PBMCs, obtained after low-dose radiotherapy plus immunotherapy. These receptors were taken from a male donor with prostate cancer.

The chain employs TRBV7-9 and TRBJ2-7; D is unresolved. This CDR3 has 15 residues. V shed 1 base and J shed 2 bases, with 12 bases lying between them. Per germline, CDR1 SEHNR and CDR2 FQNEAQ (reference sequence). CDR3 nucleotide sequence: TGTGCCAGCAGCTTAGGGTCCGCCTGGACCTACGAGCAGTACTTC. This codes for CASSLGSAWTYEQYF.

There are many counts of this clonotype. V is TRBV20-1 and J is TRBJ1-3; D ambiguous. From germline, CDR1 is DFQATT and CDR2 SNEGSKA (reference sequence). Trimming removed 3 bases at V and 0 bases at J, with 6 bases between. The CDR3 covers 13 residues. CDR3 loop: CSARSNSGNTIYF. The CDR3 coding sequence is TGCAGTGCTAGGTCTAACTCTGGAAACACCATATATTTT.

Many counts were recorded for this clonotype. J is TRBJ2-5 and V is TRBV7-9, with D perhaps TRBD1 or TRBD2 (6 bases each). V lost 7 bases to trimming and J lost 5 bases, with 17 bases between them. Germline CDR1 is SEHNR and CDR2 is FQNEAQ (reference sequence). This CDR3 comprises 14 residues. The CDR3 sequence: CASMLGGEYETQYF. CDR3 DNA: TGTGCCAGCATGTTGGGGGGCGAGTATGAGACCCAGTACTTC.

This clonotype was seen more than once but under ten times. The V call is TRBV27, the J call TRBJ2-5; the D gene is possibly TRBD2 (7 bases). Germline CDR1 is MNHEY and CDR2 is SMNVEV (reference sequence). Trimming cost V 10 bases and J 1 base, with 22 bases left between them. The CDR3 length is 16 residues. The CDR3 here is CAIGGGGLPPQETQYF. The CDR3 DNA sequence: TGTGCCATCGGAGGGGGGGGCCTCCCCCCCCAAGAGACCCAGTACTTC.

This clonotype was counted ten times or more. CDR3 bases: TGCAGCGTTGGCGTGGGGGGGGAGACCCAGTACTTC. Protein product: CSVGVGGETQYF. The chain uses TRBV29-1 and TRBJ2-5; 7 bases are shared with TRBD2. The CDR3 is made up of 12 amino acids. Germline values: CDR1 SQVTM, CDR2 ANQGSEA. V shed 4 bases, J shed 5 bases, and the junction held 4 bases outside the gene matches.

The sample holds many counts of this clonotype. This rearrangement joins TRBV20-1 to TRBJ2-1, with 8 bases fitting TRBD2. The length of the CDR3 is 14 residues. The V segment lost 3 bases and the J segment 6 bases; nucleotides outside the gene matches: 7. Per germline, CDR1 DFQATT and CDR2 SNEGSKA (reference sequence). CDR3: CSASRGGTSNEQFF. The CDR3 DNA follows: TGCAGTGCTAGTCGGGGGGGCACCTCCAATGAGCAGTTCTTC.

This clonotype was found many times. This rearrangement joins TRBV10-3 to TRBJ1-2; 9 bases line up with TRBD1. Germline-derived CDR1 and CDR2 are ENHRY and SYGVKD. The CDR3 has 17 residues. V trimming: 10 bases; J trimming: 7 bases; junction bases outside the gene matches: 22. The CDR3 is CATKPGTGTIKLTGYTF. CDR3 DNA: TGTGCCACCAAACCCGGGACAGGGACGATAAAGCTCACTGGCTACACCTTC.

The gene calls are TRBV6-8 and TRBJ2-5; 10 bases agree with TRBD2. The CDR3 contains 15 residues. The V segment lost 6 bases and the J segment 4 bases; nucleotides outside the gene matches: 8. The germline V gene encodes CDR1 MNHGY and CDR2 SAAAGT. CDR3 nucleotides: TGTGCCAGCAGAATAGCGGGAGGCGAGGGAGAGACCCAGTACTTC. Its protein product is CASRIAGGEGETQYF.

On this clonotype: Compared with germline, one end of the junction differs, possibly owing to a read error. The chain links TRBV5-3 to TRBJ2-1; D may correspond to TRBD1 or TRBD2 (5 bases each). TRBV5-3 is filed as an ORF, its function uncertain. CDR3 length: 14 amino acids. In DNA, the CDR3 is TGTGCCAGCAGCTGGGGCGGGTCGTACAATGAGCAGTTCTTC. This translates into CASSWGGSYNEQFF.

In its sample, this clonotype was seen many times. V gene TRBV3-1 combines with J gene TRBJ1-6; TRBD1 matches 7 bases. The CDR3 contains 14 residues. Germline loops: CDR1 LGHDT, CDR2 YNNKEL (reference sequence). The J segment lost 15 bases and the V segment lost 6 bases, leaving 14 bases of the junction unmatched. CDR3 protein: CASSPTNDREGLHF. The CDR3 DNA reads TGTGCCAGCAGTCCTACGAACGACAGGGAAGGCCTCCACTTT.

This clonotype has a count of ten or more. The chain is built from TRBV5-1 and TRBJ2-7, with 8 bases that match TRBD1. This CDR3 has 15 amino acids. In germline, CDR1 is SGHRS, CDR2 YFSETQ. V lost 3 bases, J lost 4 bases, and 9 bases stayed unmatched. CDR3 loop: CASSWDGQGRYEQYF. The CDR3 nucleotides read TGCGCCAGCAGCTGGGATGGACAGGGAAGATACGAGCAGTACTTC. Together with reference TRBV5-1 and TRBJ2-7, the CDR3 gives the full variable domain: KAGVTQTPRYLIKTRGQQVTLSCSPISGHRSVSWYQQTPGQGLQFLFEYFSETQRNKGNFPGRFSGRQFSNSRSEMNVSTLELGDSALYLCASSWDGQGRYEQYFGPGTRLTVT.

As regards this clonotype: A far larger clone lies a single base away; this is likely a read error. The V call is TRBV6-1, the J call TRBJ1-1; the D gene is possibly TRBD1 (6 bases). The CDR3 is made up of 15 amino acids. Germline V gene data show CDR1 as MNHNS and CDR2 as SASEGT. The CDR3 loop reads CASRPTGQGHTEAIF. The CDR3 DNA reads TGTGCCAGCAGACCAACAGGGCAAGGACACACTGAAGCTATCTTT.

This clonotype was seen many times. The rearrangement uses TRBV7-9 and TRBJ2-5; 8 bases are a match to TRBD2. This CDR3 has 14 residues. V shed 1 base, J shed 5 bases, and the junction held 3 bases outside the gene matches. Germline assignment: CDR1 SEHNR and CDR2 FQNEAQ (reference sequence). DNA of the CDR3: TGTGCCAGCAGCTTAGTTGCGGGGGGCGAGACCCAGTACTTC. It is translated as CASSLVAGGETQYF.

The CDR3 reads CASRPPQGGGQYF. The CDR3 bases are TGTGCCAGCAGGCCCCCACAGGGCGGAGGGCAGTACTTC. This chain links TRBV6-2 or TRBV6-3 with TRBJ2-7, with D perhaps TRBD1 (6 bases). CDR1 and CDR2 (germline): MNHEY, SVGEGT. V shed 6 bases and J shed 9 bases, with 18 bases lying between them. The CDR3 is 13 amino acids.

This clonotype was seen ten or more times. The CDR3 reads CASSYDPPGGAGADTQYF. The CDR3 DNA reads as TGTGCCAGCAGTTACGACCCCCCGGGTGGAGCGGGGGCAGATACGCAGTATTTT. The rearrangement links TRBV6-6 to TRBJ2-3; TRBD2 matches 8 bases. This CDR3 region has 18 residues. Germline values: CDR1 MNHNY, CDR2 SVGAGI (reference sequence). The V and J ends lost 2 bases and 4 bases, in that order; junction bases with no gene match: 14.

Note on this clonotype: A single base separates this from a much larger clone, so it may be a read error. The chain employs TRBV7-9 and TRBJ1-1, with D unresolved. Germline lookup yields CDR1 SEHNR and CDR2 FQNEAQ (reference sequence). This CDR3 region has 12 residues. For the CDR3, the DNA is TGTGTCAGCAGCTTAGGTATAGCCGAAGCTTTCTTT. Protein product: CVSSLGIAEAFF.

This clonotype was seen at least ten times. V is TRBV6-5 and J is TRBJ2-3; D possibly matches TRBD1 or TRBD2 (6 bases each). Trimming took off 5 bases at V and 6 bases at J, with 21 bases between the two ends. Per germline, CDR1 MNHEY and CDR2 SVGAGI. The CDR3 runs 16 residues. The CDR3 sequence is CASSTIAAGDTDTQYF. CDR3 in DNA: TGTGCCAGCAGTACTATAGCGGCCGGGGACACGGATACGCAGTATTTT.

This clonotype was detected only once. V usage is TRBV6-1 and J usage is TRBJ1-1; maybe TRBD1 (6 bases). Germline-derived CDR1 and CDR2 are MNHNS and SASEGT. Trimming shortened V by 2 bases and J by 4 bases, and 14 bases separated the two germline ends. The CDR3 covers 15 residues. The CDR3 bases are TGTGCCAGCAGTGAAAGGAGGGGGGTGGTCACTGAAGCTTTCTTT. It translates to CASSERRGVVTEAFF.

This clonotype was seen many times. CDR3 loop: CASSQGWGEQYF. Here the CDR3 DNA reads TGTGCCAGCAGCCAAGGGTGGGGAGAGCAGTACTTC. The chain combines TRBV14 with TRBJ2-7; no clear D. CDR1 and CDR2 from the germline V gene are SGHDN and FVKESK. The V gene lost 1 base and the J gene lost 7 bases, with 8 bases spanning the gap. This CDR3 is built from 12 residues.

This clonotype was observed at least ten times. The chain uses TRBV6-5 and TRBJ1-5, with 10 positions matching TRBD1. The CDR3 runs to 14 residues. The trim removed 6 bases at V and 10 bases at J, leaving 9 bases unmatched. Per the germline V gene, CDR1 is MNHEY and CDR2 is SVGAGI. For the CDR3, the DNA is TGTGCCAGCAGGTTCGACAGGGGGCAAGGACCCCAGCATTTT. This codes for CASRFDRGQGPQHF.

This clonotype was counted ten times or more. This chain uses TRBV29-1 with TRBJ1-5; tentative D call: TRBD1 (5 bases). CDR1 and CDR2 from the germline V gene are SQVTM and ANQGSEA. V shed 4 bases and J shed 4 bases, with 11 bases lying between them. The CDR3 is 13 amino acids. This CDR3 is CSVVQGGNQPQHF. The CDR3, as DNA: TGCAGCGTTGTGCAGGGCGGAAATCAGCCCCAGCATTTT.

Turning to this clonotype: Possible read error: a much larger clone is one base away. The CDR3 here is CSVAAGVITDMQYF. CDR3 coding DNA: TGCAGCGTGGCCGCGGGGGTGATCACAGATATGCAGTATTTT. J is TRBJ2-3 and V is TRBV29-1, with 7 bases matching TRBD2. This CDR3 is 14 amino acids long. Germline CDR1 is SQVTM and CDR2 is ANQGSEA.

The V and J genes are TRBV12-3 or TRBV12-4 and TRBJ2-7; TRBD1 matches at 7 bases. The CDR3 runs 13 residues. V shed 5 bases, J shed 6 bases, and the junction held 7 bases outside the gene matches. CDR3 sequence: CASSPRDSFEQYF. DNA of the CDR3: TGTGCCAGCAGTCCCCGGGACAGCTTCGAGCAGTACTTC.

This clonotype was counted at least ten times. V is TRBV7-2 and J is TRBJ1-1, with D possibly TRBD1 on 5 matching bases. The CDR3 runs to 13 residues. V lost 2 bases and J 8 bases, leaving 12 bases between the germline ends. Germline V CDR1 and CDR2: SGHTA, FQGNSA. Here the CDR3 reads CASSLSHNREAFF. CDR3 in DNA: TGTGCCAGCAGCTTATCTCATAACAGGGAAGCTTTCTTT. Looking up the rest from reference TRBV7-2 and TRBJ1-1 gives the full variable domain: GAGVSQSPSNKVTEKGKDVELRCDPISGHTALYWYRQSLGQGLEFLIYFQGNSAPDKSGLPSDRFSAERTGGSVSTLTIQRTQQEDSAVYLCASSLSHNREAFFGQGTRLTVV.

This clonotype was recorded at least ten times. The CDR3 DNA is TGCAGCGTTGGGTTCAGCGGGGGGAGCGAGACCCAGTACTTC. Protein product: CSVGFSGGSETQYF. The chain has TRBV29-1 and TRBJ2-5; 9 bases map to TRBD2. The CDR3 runs to 14 residues. Germline V gives CDR1 SQVTM, CDR2 ANQGSEA. V was pared by 4 bases and J by 5 bases, with 8 bases of the junction left unmatched.

This clonotype was recorded at least ten times. This chain connects TRBV12-3 or TRBV12-4 to TRBJ1-1; no reliable D call. The CDR3 covers 13 residues. V was trimmed by 3 bases and J by 0 bases, leaving 5 bases between them. The CDR3 here is CASSFQVNTEAFF. The CDR3 DNA follows: TGTGCCAGCAGTTTCCAAGTGAACACTGAAGCTTTCTTT.

This clonotype was picked up many times. The V gene is TRBV6-6, the J gene TRBJ2-3; D is perhaps TRBD2 (5 bases). There are 13 residues in the CDR3. V lost 2 bases to trimming and J lost 5 bases, with 8 bases between them. The V gene's germline CDR1 is MNHNY and CDR2 SVGAGI (reference sequence). CDR3 nucleotides: TGTGCCAGCAGTTACGCCGGGGAAGATACGCAGTATTTT. Its protein product is CASSYAGEDTQYF.

This clonotype was recorded many times. This chain uses TRBV7-2 with TRBJ2-7, with a tentative D call TRBD1 (6 bases). Trimming took off 5 bases at V and 2 bases at J, with 13 bases between the two ends. The CDR3 has 14 residues. Germline V gene sequence: CDR1 SGHTA, CDR2 FQGNSA. CDR3 loop: CASSPAGQTYEQYF. CDR3 sequence (DNA): TGTGCCAGCAGCCCAGCCGGACAGACCTACGAGCAGTACTTC.

The rearrangement joins TRBV20-1 to TRBJ2-7, with D unresolved. Trimming left V 2 bases short and J 0 bases short, with 11 bases between. The germline CDR1 and CDR2 sequences are DFQATT and SNEGSKA (reference sequence). This CDR3 region has 14 residues. DNA for the CDR3: TGCAGTGCTAGACCTCAGGCCAGCTCCTACGAGCAGTACTTC. Its protein product is CSARPQASSYEQYF.

The CDR3 DNA reads TGTGCCAGCAGCTTGCTCCAGGGTAGCACAGATACGCAGTATTTT. Translation: CASSLLQGSTDTQYF. The V call is TRBV5-6, the J call TRBJ2-3, with D possibly matching TRBD1 (5 bases). CDR1 SGHDT and CDR2 YYEEEE come from the germline V gene. V gave up 1 base and J gave up 0 bases, with 9 bases separating them. The length of the CDR3 is 15 residues. The full variable domain, its missing parts supplied by reference TRBV5-6 and TRBJ2-3, is DAGVTQSPTHLIKTRGQQVTLRCSPKSGHDTVSWYQQALGQGPQFIFQYYEEEERQRGNFPDRFSGHQFPNYSSELNVNALLLGDSALYLCASSLLQGSTDTQYFGPGTRLTVL.

This clonotype was recorded at least ten times. Here the CDR3 reads CASSEIYGYTF. The CDR3 nucleotides are TGTGCCAGCAGTGAAATCTATGGCTACACCTTC. The V gene is TRBV2, the J gene TRBJ1-2; D gene uncertain. V was pared by 2 bases and J by 4 bases, with 2 bases between. The CDR3 runs to 11 residues. Germline V gene data show CDR1 as SNHLY and CDR2 as FYNNEI.